This TCR beta chain originates from a study of T cells in Graves' hyperthyroidism and ophthalmopathy. Whole-study results and caveats: Peripheral blood also featured most of the thyroid clonotypes expanded above 0.001. Ophthalmopathy stood apart from stable hyperthyroidism in a 13 V-J model.

TCR beta CDR3 regions were amplified from RNA transcripts. First-round RT-PCR of the TCR CDR3 relied on the HTBI primer set. MiXCR, run by TCRdb on the multiplex PCR reads, gives a single entry per CDR3 protein. The table records more than 550,000 distinct CDR3 sequences, around 19% of them present only once. The ends were cut back, 3 bases at V and 6 bases at J, with 21 bases in the middle. Germline assignment: CDR1 MGHRA and CDR2 YSYEKL. The CDR3 consists of 17 residues. As regards this clonotype: As yet, its antigen is unknown.

The study enrolled patients aged 18 to 65 with newly diagnosed hyperthyroidism of under 2 months' duration. The TCR was taken from a woman aged 45-59 years with Graves' hyperthyroidism that later progressed to Graves' ophthalmopathy. What was sequenced was blood. This rearrangement joins TRBV4-1 to TRBJ2-1; TRBD2 is a possible D gene (6 bases). The CDR3 loop is CASSHGPGRGVINEQFF. Written as DNA, the CDR3 is TGCGCCAGCAGCCACGGACCGGGGCGCGGGGTTATCAATGAGCAGTTCTTC.